This T cell receptor beta chain appears in the sequencing data of a study of molecular identifiers for immune sequencing clone quantification. Study outcomes and limitations: It was shown that clones above 20 RNA copies held over 97% of effector molecules, but under 1% in naive cells.

About this clonotype: What it binds is not known. A much more abundant neighbour one base away suggests this may be a read error.

Trimming took 8 bases from V and 4 from J, leaving 15 bases between them. The CDR3 sequence is 14 residues long. Previously described methods and listed TCR primers were employed for the bulk TCR libraries. TCRdb re-derived calls from the PCR reads in MiXCR, one entry per CDR3 protein. The table lists under 350,000 distinct CDR3 sequences, 24% of them singletons. Naive CD8 T cells were sorted as CD8+CD4-CCR7+CD45RA+. This TCR derives from a human donor in good health. Some libraries in this study had Jurkat cell RNA spiked in. The sequenced sample consisted of naive CD8+ T cells from blood, with Jurkat cell RNA spiked in. Specified subset: FACS-sorted CD8+CD4-CCR7+CD45RA+ naive T cells. The chain has TRBV5-3 and TRBJ2-2; D is uncertain. TRBV5-3 is an open reading frame whose function is uncertain. The CDR3, as DNA: TGTGCCAGCAGCGAGGACCTGGCCACCGGGGAGCTGTTTTTT. Translated: CASSEDLATGELFF.